This passage covers 26 T cell receptor beta chains from one sample sequenced in a study of T cell changes during pregnancy in multiple sclerosis. Produced via immunoSEQ multiplex PCR; TCRdb's table is partial and in-frame only. The table includes 95,000 to 100,000 clones, 80% to 95% detected once. Source: peripheral blood, taken in the second trimester of pregnancy. These receptor sequences come from a female donor with multiple sclerosis, enrolled in a pregnancy study.

The CDR3 here is CASSVGTGRSSYNEQFF. CDR3 coding DNA: TGTGCCAGCAGCGTAGGGACAGGACGGAGCTCCTACAATGAGCAGTTCTTC. The chain joins TRBV9 to TRBJ2-1, with 7 bases identical to TRBD1. The CDR3 is 17 amino acids. CDR1 SGDLS and CDR2 YYNGEE come from the germline V gene. V shed 0 bases and J 0 bases; nucleotides not matched to a gene: 6.

J is TRBJ2-1 and V is TRBV15, with D maybe TRBD1 (6 bases). The CDR3 is 13 residues long. V lost 1 base and J lost 15, with 16 bases in between. Germline loops: CDR1 LNHNV, CDR2 YYDKDF (reference sequence). The DNA of the CDR3 is TGTGCCACCAGCAGAGCCGAAGGGGGTTGGCGGTTCTTC. It specifies CATSRAEGGWRFF.

The rearrangement uses TRBV19 and TRBJ1-5; 8 nucleotides line up with TRBD1. Germline CDR1 and CDR2: LNHDA and SQIVND (reference sequence). The CDR3 is 18 amino acids. V dropped 3 bases and J dropped 0; count of bases not matched to a gene: 10. This CDR3 is CASSIGQGWRVSNQPQHF. CDR3 sequence (DNA): TGTGCCAGTAGTATCGGACAGGGATGGAGGGTTAGCAATCAGCCCCAGCATTTT.

The chain combines TRBV5-1 with TRBJ2-4; TRBD1 aligns across 8 bases. The CDR3 runs to 15 residues. Germline CDR1 and CDR2: SGHRS and YFSETQ. With V trimmed by 0 bases and J by 6 bases, 5 bases remained unmatched. In nucleotides, the CDR3 is TGCGCCAGCAGCTTGGGGACAGGGTGGGCAAACATTCAGTACTTC. Protein sequence: CASSLGTGWANIQYF.

CDR3: CASSPRDRGRPDTQYF. The CDR3 DNA reads TGTGCCAGCAGCCCCCGGGACAGGGGTAGGCCAGATACGCAGTATTTT. V is TRBV9 and J is TRBJ2-3, with TRBD1 matching 10 bases. Germline V gives CDR1 SGDLS, CDR2 YYNGEE. The CDR3 contains 16 residues. J lost 4 bases, V lost 4 bases, and 9 bases had no gene match.

The chain is built from TRBV7-9 and TRBJ1-1; 7 nucleotides align to TRBD1. The germline gives CDR1 SEHNR, CDR2 FQNEAQ (reference sequence). The CDR3 contains 16 residues. The trim removed 2 bases at V and 0 bases at J, leaving 6 bases unmatched. CDR3 sequence: CASSLRTGLMNTEAFF. CDR3 DNA sequence: TGTGCCAGCAGCTTAAGGACAGGTCTTATGAACACTGAAGCTTTCTTT.

In DNA form, the CDR3 reads TGTGCCAGCAGAGTAGAGGTGAGGGTGAACATTCAGTACTTC. Its translation is CASRVEVRVNIQYF. The chain links TRBV2 to TRBJ2-4, with D perhaps TRBD2 (5 bases). V lost 6 bases, J lost 7 bases, and 16 bases lay in between. This CDR3 is 14 amino acids long. From germline, CDR1 is SNHLY and CDR2 FYNNEI.

The chain carries TRBV15 and TRBJ2-7; possibly TRBD1 for D (7 bases). V shed 0 bases and J shed 0 bases, with 24 bases lying between them. This CDR3 is built from 20 residues. Germline V CDR1 and CDR2: LNHNV, YYDKDF (reference sequence). The CDR3 DNA is TGTGCCACCAGCAGAGATGGGCATTCTGGAGGGGGCGTAGACTCCTACGAGCAGTACTTC. Encoded protein: CATSRDGHSGGGVDSYEQYF.

The gene calls are TRBV6-5 and TRBJ2-7; 10 bases are shared with TRBD1. The CDR3 is 15 amino acids. After removal of 6 bases from V and 5 bases from J, the junction contained 10 bases not matched to a gene. Germline CDR1 and CDR2: MNHEY and SVGAGI. CDR3 amino acids: CASSQPGQGRHEQYF. CDR3 nucleotide sequence: TGTGCCAGCAGCCAACCGGGACAGGGGAGACACGAGCAGTACTTC.

The V call is TRBV5-1, the J call TRBJ2-1, with TRBD2 matching over 8 bases. The CDR3 length is 16 residues. Per germline, CDR1 SGHRS and CDR2 YFSETQ. The V segment lost 0 bases and the J segment 5 bases; nucleotides outside the gene matches: 7. In nucleotides, the CDR3 is TGCGCCAGCAGCTTGGCCTCTAGCGGGCGGGACAATGAGCAGTTCTTC. This encodes CASSLASSGRDNEQFF.

The rearrangement links TRBV4-2 to TRBJ2-3; D unresolved. The V and J ends lost 0 bases and 4 bases respectively, with 11 bases between them. The CDR3 consists of 15 residues. Per germline, CDR1 LGHNA and CDR2 YNFKEQ. The CDR3 bases are TGTGCCAGCAGCCAAGATAGCCTAGTGTCAGATACGCAGTATTTT. Its protein product is CASSQDSLVSDTQYF.

The rearrangement joins TRBV9 to TRBJ2-3; tentative D call: TRBD2 (6 bases). CDR1 is SGDLS, CDR2 YYNGEE, per germline. V was clipped by 1 base and J by 1 base, with 10 bases between them. The CDR3 extends over 15 amino acids. The CDR3 region is CASSVWASGTDTQYF. The CDR3 DNA sequence: TGTGCCAGCAGCGTATGGGCTAGCGGCACAGATACGCAGTATTTT.

The V gene is TRBV29-1, the J gene TRBJ1-3; no firm D call. The CDR3 consists of 14 residues. From germline, CDR1 is SQVTM and CDR2 ANQGSEA. The V end lost 4 bases, the J end lost 0 bases, and 10 bases lay between the germline ends. For the CDR3, the DNA is TGCAGCGTTGCTCGCGTCGGCTCTGGAAACACCATATATTTT. This gives the protein CSVARVGSGNTIYF.

This chain uses TRBV13 with TRBJ2-5; 10 nucleotides line up with TRBD1. The CDR3 extends over 16 amino acids. J lost 2 bases, V lost 6 bases, and 9 bases had no gene match. Germline V gene data show CDR1 as PRHDT and CDR2 as FYEKMQ (reference sequence). The CDR3 region has the DNA TGTGCCAGCAGTTGGGGACAGGACAGGGGGCAAGAGACCCAGTACTTC. Protein product: CASSWGQDRGQETQYF.

The gene calls are TRBV29-1 and TRBJ1-2; D perhaps matches TRBD1 (5 bases). Germline CDR1 is SQVTM and CDR2 is ANQGSEA. V was shortened by 3 bases and J by 4 bases, with 12 bases between the two germline ends. The CDR3 loop spans 13 amino acids. CDR3 amino acids: CSVEGGVAYGYTF. The CDR3 DNA follows: TGCAGCGTTGAGGGGGGGGTAGCCTATGGCTACACCTTC.

The chain couples TRBV4-2 to TRBJ2-1; TRBD2 matches at 13 bases. Losses at the gene ends were 6 bases for V and 15 bases for J; bases not matched to a gene: 8. Per the germline V gene, CDR1 is LGHNA and CDR2 is YNFKEQ. This CDR3 has 13 residues. CDR3 sequence reads: CASSETSGRTTFF. The CDR3 nucleotides are TGTGCCAGCAGTGAGACTAGCGGGAGGACCACGTTCTTC.

This clone was seen just once. V and J are TRBV10-1 and TRBJ2-5; 14 bases align to TRBD2. From germline, CDR1 is WNHNN and CDR2 SYGVQD (reference sequence). The CDR3 has 16 amino acids. V was clipped by 6 bases and J by 5 bases; unmatched bases: 8. The CDR3 sequence: CASRTGLAGGCETQYF. In DNA, the CDR3 is TGCGCCAGCAGAACCGGACTAGCGGGAGGATGTGAGACCCAGTACTTC.

This chain uses TRBV7-9 with TRBJ2-7, with D perhaps TRBD2 (6 bases). The CDR3 sequence is 13 residues long. Trimming took off 5 bases at V and 7 bases at J, with 15 bases between the two ends. The germline CDR1 and CDR2 sequences are SEHNR and FQNEAQ (reference sequence). The CDR3 region is CASSGSVGGEQYF. The DNA of the CDR3 is TGTGCCAGCAGCGGATCGGTGGGAGGTGAGCAGTACTTC.

This clone was seen a handful of times. The chain links TRBV18 to TRBJ2-5; D not resolved. The V end lost 0 bases, the J end lost 0 bases, and 5 bases lay between the germline ends. Germline-derived CDR1 and CDR2 are KGHSH and LQKENI. CDR3 size: 14 residues. The DNA for the CDR3 is TGTGCCAGCTCACCACCGGCCAACCAAGAGACCCAGTACTTC. It codes for CASSPPANQETQYF. Full variable domain (missing parts from reference TRBV18 and TRBJ2-5): NAGVMQNPRHLVRRRGQEARLRCSPMKGHSHVYWYRQLPEEGLKFMVYLQKENIIDESGMPKERFSAEFPKEGPSILRIQQVVRGDSAAYFCASSPPANQETQYFGPGTRLLVL.

The chain uses TRBV18 and TRBJ2-7, with unresolved D. This CDR3 is built from 14 residues. Deletions cut 4 bases from V and 3 bases from J, with 13 bases between. Germline values: CDR1 KGHSH, CDR2 LQKENI. CDR3 amino acids: CASSQLTADYEQYF. The CDR3 nucleotides read TGTGCCAGCTCACAACTAACGGCGGACTACGAGCAGTACTTC.

The chain carries TRBV7-9 and TRBJ2-7; TRBD2 aligns across 8 bases. V lost 3 bases, J lost 4 bases, and 2 bases stayed unmatched. The germline CDR1 and CDR2 sequences are SEHNR and FQNEAQ (reference sequence). The CDR3 runs 13 residues. CDR3: CASSLSGRYEQYF. CDR3 bases: TGTGCCAGCAGCTTGAGCGGGAGATACGAGCAGTACTTC.

The chain combines TRBV6-5 with TRBJ1-5; no reliable D call. Trimming removed 5 bases at V and 5 bases at J, with 10 bases between. CDR1 MNHEY and CDR2 SVGAGI come from the germline V gene. The CDR3 totals 13 residues. This CDR3 reads CASSRDPYQPQHF. The CDR3 bases are TGTGCCAGCAGTCGCGATCCTTATCAGCCCCAGCATTTT.

The CDR3 here is CASSEVVQGARPGELFF. CDR3 coding DNA: TGTGCCAGCAGTGAAGTTGTACAGGGGGCTAGGCCCGGGGAGCTGTTTTTT. The chain recombines TRBV2 with TRBJ2-2; 9 nucleotides match TRBD1. CDR3 length: 17 residues. V shed 1 base and J 6 bases; nucleotides not matched to a gene: 9. Germline V gives CDR1 SNHLY, CDR2 FYNNEI.

This clone was found once. This sequence joins TRBV6-5 and TRBJ1-2; weak D call: TRBD1 (6 bases). This CDR3 region has 15 residues. Trimming took 7 bases from V and 3 from J, leaving 18 bases between them. Germline V lookup: CDR1 MNHEY, CDR2 SVGAGI. The CDR3 protein is CASTLNRQAYYGYTF. CDR3 DNA sequence: TGTGCCAGCACGTTAAATCGACAGGCCTACTATGGCTACACCTTC.

In the case of this clone: The junction departs from germline at one end; a sequencing error may be responsible. V usage is TRBV7-7 and J usage is TRBJ2-1, with D possibly TRBD2 on 6 matching bases. The CDR3 loop spans 16 amino acids. Germline V gene lookup returns CDR1 SSHAT and CDR2 FNYEAQ (reference sequence). This chain's CDR3 is CASSLDGLKPSHEQFF. CDR3 coding DNA: TGTGCTAGCAGCTTAGACGGACTAAAGCCGTCGCATGAGCAGTTCTTC.

The rearrangement links TRBV6-5 to TRBJ1-5; the D gene is possibly TRBD1 (6 bases). The CDR3 runs 14 residues. V was shortened by 6 bases and J by 5 bases, with 14 bases between the two germline ends. The germline V gene encodes CDR1 MNHEY and CDR2 SVGAGI. The CDR3 is CASRPTGFDQPQHF. The CDR3 DNA reads TGTGCCAGCAGACCCACAGGGTTCGATCAGCCCCAGCATTTT.